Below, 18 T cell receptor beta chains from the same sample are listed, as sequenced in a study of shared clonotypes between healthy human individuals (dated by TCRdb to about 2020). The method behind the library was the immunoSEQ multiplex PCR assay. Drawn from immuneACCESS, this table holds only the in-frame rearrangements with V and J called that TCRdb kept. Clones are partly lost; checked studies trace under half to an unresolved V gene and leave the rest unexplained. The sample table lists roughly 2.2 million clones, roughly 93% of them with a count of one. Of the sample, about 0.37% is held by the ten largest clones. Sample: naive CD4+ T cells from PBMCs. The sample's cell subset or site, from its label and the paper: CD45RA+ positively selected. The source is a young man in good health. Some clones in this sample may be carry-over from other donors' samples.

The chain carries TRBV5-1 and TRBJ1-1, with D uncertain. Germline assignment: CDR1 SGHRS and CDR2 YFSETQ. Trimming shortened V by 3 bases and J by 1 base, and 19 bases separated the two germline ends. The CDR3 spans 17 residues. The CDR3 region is CASSYGLRPGANTEAFF. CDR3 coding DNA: TGCGCCAGCAGCTATGGACTACGGCCAGGTGCGAACACTGAAGCTTTCTTT.

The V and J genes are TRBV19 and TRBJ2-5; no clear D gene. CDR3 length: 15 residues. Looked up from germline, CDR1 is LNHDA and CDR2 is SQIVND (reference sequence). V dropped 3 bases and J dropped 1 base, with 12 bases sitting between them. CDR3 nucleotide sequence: TGTGCCAGTAGTATCAGCCGCTTTTTCCAAGAGACCCAGTACTTC. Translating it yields CASSISRFFQETQYF.

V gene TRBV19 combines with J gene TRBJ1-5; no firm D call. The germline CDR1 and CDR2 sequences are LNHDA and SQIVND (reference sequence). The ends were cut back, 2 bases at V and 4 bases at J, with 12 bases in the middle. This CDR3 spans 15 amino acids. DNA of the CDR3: TGTGCCAGTAGTATATCCAGGTTGCAAAATCAGCCCCAGCATTTT. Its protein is CASSISRLQNQPQHF.

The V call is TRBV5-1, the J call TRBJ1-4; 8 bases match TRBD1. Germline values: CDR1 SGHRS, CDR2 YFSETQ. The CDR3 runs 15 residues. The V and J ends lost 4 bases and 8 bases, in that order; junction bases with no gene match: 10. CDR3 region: CASSGRQGMREKLFF. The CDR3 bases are TGCGCCAGCAGCGGAAGACAGGGGATGCGGGAAAAACTGTTTTTT.

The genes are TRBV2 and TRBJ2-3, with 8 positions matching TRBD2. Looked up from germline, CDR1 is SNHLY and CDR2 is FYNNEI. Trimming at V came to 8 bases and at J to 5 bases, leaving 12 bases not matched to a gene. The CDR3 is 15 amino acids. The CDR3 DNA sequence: TGTGCCAGCCAAGGACTAGCCGGAGCGGGAGATACGCAGTATTTT. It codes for CASQGLAGAGDTQYF.

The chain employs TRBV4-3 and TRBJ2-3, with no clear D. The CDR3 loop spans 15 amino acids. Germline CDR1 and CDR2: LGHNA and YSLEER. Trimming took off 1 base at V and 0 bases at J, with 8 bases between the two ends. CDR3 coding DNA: TGCGCCAGCAGCCAAGTGGTTCATAGCACAGATACGCAGTATTTT. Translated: CASSQVVHSTDTQYF.

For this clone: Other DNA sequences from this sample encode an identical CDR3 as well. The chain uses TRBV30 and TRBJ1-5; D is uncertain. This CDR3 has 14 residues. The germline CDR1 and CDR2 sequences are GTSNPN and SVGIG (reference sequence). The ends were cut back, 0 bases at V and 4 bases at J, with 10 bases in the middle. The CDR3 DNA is TGTGCCTGGAGTGTACTAGGAGGAAATCAGCCCCAGCATTTT. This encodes CAWSVLGGNQPQHF.

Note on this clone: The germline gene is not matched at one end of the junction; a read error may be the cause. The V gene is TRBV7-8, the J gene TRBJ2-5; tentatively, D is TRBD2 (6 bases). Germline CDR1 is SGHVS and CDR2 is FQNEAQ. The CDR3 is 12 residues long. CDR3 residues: CASSLEGLKWHF. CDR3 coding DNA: TGTGCCAGCAGCTTAGAGGGACTTAAATGGCACTTC. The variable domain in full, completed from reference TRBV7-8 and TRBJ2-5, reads GAGVSQSPRYKVAKRGQDVALRCDPISGHVSLFWYQQALGQGPEFLTYFQNEAQLDKSGLPSDRFFAERPEGSVSTLKIQRTQQEDSAVYLCASSLEGLKWHFGPGTRLLVL.

The CDR3 sequence is CASSYSPPGYTF. The CDR3 DNA sequence: TGTGCCAGCAGTTACTCGCCCCCAGGCTACACCTTC. The chain recombines TRBV6-6 with TRBJ1-2; D call uncertain. Germline lookup yields CDR1 MNHNY and CDR2 SVGAGI (reference sequence). The CDR3 runs to 12 residues. V was trimmed by 0 bases and J by 8 bases, leaving 7 bases between them.

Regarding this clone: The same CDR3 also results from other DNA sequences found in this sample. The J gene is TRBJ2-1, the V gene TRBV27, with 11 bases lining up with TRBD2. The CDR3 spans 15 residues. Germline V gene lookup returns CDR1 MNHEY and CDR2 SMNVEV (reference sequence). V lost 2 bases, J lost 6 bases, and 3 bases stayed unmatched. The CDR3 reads CASSLVAGGRNEQFF. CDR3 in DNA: TGTGCCAGCAGTTTAGTAGCGGGAGGGCGCAATGAGCAGTTCTTC.

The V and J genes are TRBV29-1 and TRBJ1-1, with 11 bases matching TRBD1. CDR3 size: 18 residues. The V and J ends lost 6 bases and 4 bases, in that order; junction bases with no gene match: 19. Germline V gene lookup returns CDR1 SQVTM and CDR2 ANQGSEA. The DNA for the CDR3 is TGCAGCGTAGCACACCTTCCGGGACAGGGGGAAGTGACCACTGAAGCTTTCTTT. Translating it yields CSVAHLPGQGEVTTEAFF.

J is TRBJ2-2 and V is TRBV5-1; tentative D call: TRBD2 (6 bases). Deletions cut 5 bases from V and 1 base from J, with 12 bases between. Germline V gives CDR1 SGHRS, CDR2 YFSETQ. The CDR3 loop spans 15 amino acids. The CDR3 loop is CASRPAGGNTGELFF. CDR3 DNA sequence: TGCGCCAGCAGGCCGGCCGGGGGGAACACCGGGGAGCTGTTTTTT.

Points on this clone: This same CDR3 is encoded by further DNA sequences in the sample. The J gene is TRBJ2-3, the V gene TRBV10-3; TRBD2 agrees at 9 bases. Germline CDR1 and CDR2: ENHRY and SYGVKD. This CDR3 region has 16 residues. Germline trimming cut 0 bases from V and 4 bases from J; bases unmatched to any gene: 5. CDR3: CAISESSAGGPDTQYF. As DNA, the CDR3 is TGTGCCATCAGTGAGTCGTCAGCGGGAGGCCCAGATACGCAGTATTTT.

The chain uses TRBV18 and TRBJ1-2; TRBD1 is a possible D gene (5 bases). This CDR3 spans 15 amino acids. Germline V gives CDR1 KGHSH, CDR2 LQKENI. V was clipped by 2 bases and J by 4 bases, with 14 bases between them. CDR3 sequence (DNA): TGTGCCAGCTCACCATCGGTGGGGGGTACCTATGGCTACACCTTC. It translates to CASSPSVGGTYGYTF.

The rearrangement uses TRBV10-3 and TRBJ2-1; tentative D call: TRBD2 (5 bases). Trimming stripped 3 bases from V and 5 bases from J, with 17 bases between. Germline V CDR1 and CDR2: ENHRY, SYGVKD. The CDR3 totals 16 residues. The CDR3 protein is CAISDLALAPNNEQFF. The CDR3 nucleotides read TGTGCCATCAGTGATTTAGCGCTGGCGCCCAACAATGAGCAGTTCTTC.

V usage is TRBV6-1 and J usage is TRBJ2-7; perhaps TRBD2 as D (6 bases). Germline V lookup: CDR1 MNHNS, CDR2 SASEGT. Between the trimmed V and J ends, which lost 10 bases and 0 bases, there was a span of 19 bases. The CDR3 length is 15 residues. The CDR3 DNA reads TGTGCCACCAATACCATTAGCGGATCCTCCTACGAGCAGTACTTC. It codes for CATNTISGSSYEQYF.

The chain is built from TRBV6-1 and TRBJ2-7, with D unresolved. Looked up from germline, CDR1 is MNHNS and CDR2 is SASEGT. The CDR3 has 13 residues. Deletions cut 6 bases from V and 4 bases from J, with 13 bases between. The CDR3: CASSGFGQYEQYF. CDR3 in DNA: TGTGCCAGCAGCGGATTCGGGCAGTACGAGCAGTACTTC.

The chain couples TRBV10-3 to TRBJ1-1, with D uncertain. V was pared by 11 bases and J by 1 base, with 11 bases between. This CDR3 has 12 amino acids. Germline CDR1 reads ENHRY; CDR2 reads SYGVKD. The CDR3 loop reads CACSEGNTEAFF. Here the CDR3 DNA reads TGTGCCTGCTCGGAAGGGAACACTGAAGCTTTCTTT.